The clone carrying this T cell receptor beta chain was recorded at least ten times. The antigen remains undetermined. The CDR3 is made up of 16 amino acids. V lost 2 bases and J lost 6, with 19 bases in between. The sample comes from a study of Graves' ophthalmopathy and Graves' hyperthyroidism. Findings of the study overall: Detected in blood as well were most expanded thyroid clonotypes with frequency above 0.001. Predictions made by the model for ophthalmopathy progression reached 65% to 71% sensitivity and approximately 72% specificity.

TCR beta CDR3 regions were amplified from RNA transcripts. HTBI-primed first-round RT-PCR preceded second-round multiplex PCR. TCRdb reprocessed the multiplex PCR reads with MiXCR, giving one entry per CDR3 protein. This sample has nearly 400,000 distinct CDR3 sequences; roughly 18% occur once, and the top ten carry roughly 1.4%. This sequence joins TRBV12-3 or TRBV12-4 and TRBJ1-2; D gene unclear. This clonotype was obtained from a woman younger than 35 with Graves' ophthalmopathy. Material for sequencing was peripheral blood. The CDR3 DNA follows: TGTGCCAGCAGTTTAAGGGCCCTGGGAGGATTCCATGGCTACACCTTC. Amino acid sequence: CASSLRALGGFHGYTF.